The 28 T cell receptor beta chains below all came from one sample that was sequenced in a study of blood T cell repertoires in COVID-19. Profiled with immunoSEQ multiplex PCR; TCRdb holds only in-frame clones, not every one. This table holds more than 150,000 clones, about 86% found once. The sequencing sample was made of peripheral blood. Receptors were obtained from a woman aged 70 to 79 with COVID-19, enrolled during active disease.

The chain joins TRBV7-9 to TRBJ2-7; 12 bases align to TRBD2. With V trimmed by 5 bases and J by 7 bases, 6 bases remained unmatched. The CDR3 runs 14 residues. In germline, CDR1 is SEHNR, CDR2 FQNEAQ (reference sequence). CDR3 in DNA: TGTGCCAGCAGCCCTAGCGGGAGGGTGCGGGAGCAGTACTTC. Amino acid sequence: CASSPSGRVREQYF. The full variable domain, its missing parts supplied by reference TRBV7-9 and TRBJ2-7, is DTGVSQNPRHKITKRGQNVTFRCDPISEHNRLYWYRQTLGQGPEFLTYFQNEAQLEKSRLLSDRFSAERPKGSFSTLEIQRTEQGDSAMYLCASSPSGRVREQYFGPGTRLTVT.

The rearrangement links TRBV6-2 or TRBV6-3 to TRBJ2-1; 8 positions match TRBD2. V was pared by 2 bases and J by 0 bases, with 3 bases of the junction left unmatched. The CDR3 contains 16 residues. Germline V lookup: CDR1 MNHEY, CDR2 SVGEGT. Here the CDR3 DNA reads TGTGCCAGCAGTTACGTTAGCGGGAACTCCTACAATGAGCAGTTCTTC. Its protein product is CASSYVSGNSYNEQFF.

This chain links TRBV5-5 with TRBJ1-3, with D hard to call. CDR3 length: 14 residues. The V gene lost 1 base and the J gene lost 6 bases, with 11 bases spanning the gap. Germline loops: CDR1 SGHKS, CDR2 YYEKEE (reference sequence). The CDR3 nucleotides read TGTGCCAGCAGCTTGCTAGATAGGTTAAACACCATATATTTT. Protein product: CASSLLDRLNTIYF.

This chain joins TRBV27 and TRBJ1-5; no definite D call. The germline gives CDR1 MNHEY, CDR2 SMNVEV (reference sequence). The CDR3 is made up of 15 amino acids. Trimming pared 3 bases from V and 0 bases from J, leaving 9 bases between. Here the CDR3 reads CASSFSQYSNQPQHF. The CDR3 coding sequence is TGTGCCAGCAGTTTCTCTCAGTATAGCAATCAGCCCCAGCATTTT.

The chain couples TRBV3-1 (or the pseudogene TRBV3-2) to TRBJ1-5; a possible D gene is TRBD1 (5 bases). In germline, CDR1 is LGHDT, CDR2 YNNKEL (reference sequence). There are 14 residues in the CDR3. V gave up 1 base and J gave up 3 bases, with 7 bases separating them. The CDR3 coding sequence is TGTGCCAGCAGCCAAGGACAGTCCAATCAGCCCCAGCATTTT. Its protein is CASSQGQSNQPQHF.

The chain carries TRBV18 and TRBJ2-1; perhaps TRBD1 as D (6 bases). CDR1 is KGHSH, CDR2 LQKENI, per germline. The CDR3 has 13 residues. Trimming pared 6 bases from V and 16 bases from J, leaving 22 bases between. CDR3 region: CASSPDDARGRFF. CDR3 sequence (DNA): TGTGCCAGCTCCCCTGACGATGCCAGGGGTCGATTCTTC.

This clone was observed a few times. The CDR3 DNA reads as TGTGCCAGCAGCCCAAGAGGCACTAGCGGGAGGTCCGACCAAGAGACCCAGTACTTC. Translating gives CASSPRGTSGRSDQETQYF. The chain links TRBV7-2 to TRBJ2-5; 12 bases are a match to TRBD2. Germline CDR1 and CDR2: SGHTA and FQGNSA. The CDR3 is made up of 19 amino acids. Losses at the gene ends were 5 bases for V and 0 bases for J; bases not matched to a gene: 13.

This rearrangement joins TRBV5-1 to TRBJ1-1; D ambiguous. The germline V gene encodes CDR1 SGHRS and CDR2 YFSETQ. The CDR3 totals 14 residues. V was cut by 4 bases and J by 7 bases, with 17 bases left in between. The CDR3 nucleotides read TGCGCCAGCAGCCGGTCTGGGCAGAGAGATGAAGCTTTCTTT. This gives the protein CASSRSGQRDEAFF.

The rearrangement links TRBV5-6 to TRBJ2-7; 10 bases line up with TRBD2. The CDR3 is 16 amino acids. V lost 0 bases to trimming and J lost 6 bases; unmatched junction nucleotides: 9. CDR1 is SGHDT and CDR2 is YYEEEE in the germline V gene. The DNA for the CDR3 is TGTGCCAGCAGCTTGGAAGTTGGAGCGGGAGGGCGCGAGCAGTACTTC. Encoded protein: CASSLEVGAGGREQYF.

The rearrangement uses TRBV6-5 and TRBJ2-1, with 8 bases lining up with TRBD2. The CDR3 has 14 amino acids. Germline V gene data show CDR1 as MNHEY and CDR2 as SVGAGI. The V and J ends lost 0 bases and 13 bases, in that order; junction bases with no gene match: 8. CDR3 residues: CASSYSTSGSHQFF. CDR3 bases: TGTGCCAGCAGTTACTCAACCAGCGGGAGTCATCAGTTCTTC.

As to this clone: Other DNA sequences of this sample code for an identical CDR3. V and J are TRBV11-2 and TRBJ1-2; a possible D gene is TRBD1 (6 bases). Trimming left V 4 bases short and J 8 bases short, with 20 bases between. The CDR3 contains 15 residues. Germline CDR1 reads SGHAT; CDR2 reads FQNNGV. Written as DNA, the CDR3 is TGTGCCAGCAGCTCCGGGGGGGGCCGTAATAGGGGCTACACCTTC. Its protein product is CASSSGGGRNRGYTF.

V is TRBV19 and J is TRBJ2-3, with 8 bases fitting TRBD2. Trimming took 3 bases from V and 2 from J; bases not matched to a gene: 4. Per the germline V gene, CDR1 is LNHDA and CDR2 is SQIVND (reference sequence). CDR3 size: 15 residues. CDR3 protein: CASSMAGGSTDTQYF. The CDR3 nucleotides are TGTGCCAGTAGTATGGCGGGAGGTTCCACAGATACGCAGTATTTT. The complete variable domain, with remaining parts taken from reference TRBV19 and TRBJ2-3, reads DGGITQSPKYLFRKEGQNVTLSCEQNLNHDAMYWYRQDPGQGLRLIYYSQIVNDFQKGDIAEGYSVSREKKESFPLTVTSAQKNPTAFYLCASSMAGGSTDTQYFGPGTRLTVL.

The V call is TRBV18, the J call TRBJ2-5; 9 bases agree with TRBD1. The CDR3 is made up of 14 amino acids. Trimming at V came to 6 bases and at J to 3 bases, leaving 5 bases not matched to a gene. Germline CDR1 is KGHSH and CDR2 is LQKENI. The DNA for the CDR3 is TGTGCCAGCTCCCCGACAGGGGGTGAAGAGACCCAGTACTTC. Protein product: CASSPTGGEETQYF.

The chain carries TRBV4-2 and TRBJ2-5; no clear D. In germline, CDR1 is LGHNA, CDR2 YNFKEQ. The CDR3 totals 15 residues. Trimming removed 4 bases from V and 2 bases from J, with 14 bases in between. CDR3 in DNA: TGTGCCAGCAGCCTACAATACGGGTCACAAGAGACCCAGTACTTC. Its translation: CASSLQYGSQETQYF.

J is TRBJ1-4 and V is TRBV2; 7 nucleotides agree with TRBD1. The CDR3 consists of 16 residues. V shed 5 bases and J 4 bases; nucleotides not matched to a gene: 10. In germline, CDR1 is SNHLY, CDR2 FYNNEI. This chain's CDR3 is CASSTTGSEGNEKLFF. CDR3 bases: TGTGCCAGCAGTACGACAGGGTCCGAGGGTAATGAAAAACTGTTTTTT.

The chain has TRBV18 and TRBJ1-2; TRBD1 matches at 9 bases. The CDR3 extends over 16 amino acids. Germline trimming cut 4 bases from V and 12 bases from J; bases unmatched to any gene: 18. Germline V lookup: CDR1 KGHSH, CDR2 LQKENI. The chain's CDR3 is CASSRDPGQGSLVHTF. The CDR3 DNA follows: TGTGCCAGCTCACGAGACCCGGGACAGGGATCTCTTGTGCACACCTTC.

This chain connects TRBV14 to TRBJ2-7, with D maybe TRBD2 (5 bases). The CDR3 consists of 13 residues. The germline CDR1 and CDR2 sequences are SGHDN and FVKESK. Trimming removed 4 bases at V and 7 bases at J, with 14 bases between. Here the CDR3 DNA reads TGTGCCAGCAGCCCGAACATCTGGACTGAGCAGTACTTC. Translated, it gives CASSPNIWTEQYF.

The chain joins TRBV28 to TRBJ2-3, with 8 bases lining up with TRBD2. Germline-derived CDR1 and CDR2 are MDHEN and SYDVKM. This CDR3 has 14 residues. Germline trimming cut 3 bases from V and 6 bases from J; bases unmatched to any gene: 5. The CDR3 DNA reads TGTGCCAGCAGTTTGGTGACTAGCGACGATACGCAGTATTTT. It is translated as CASSLVTSDDTQYF.

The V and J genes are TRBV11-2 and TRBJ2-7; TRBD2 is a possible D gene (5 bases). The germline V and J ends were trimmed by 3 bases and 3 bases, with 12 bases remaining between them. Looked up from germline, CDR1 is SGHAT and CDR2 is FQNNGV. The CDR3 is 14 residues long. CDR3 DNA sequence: TGTGCCAGCAGCTTTGGGTCAGGAGGCTACGAGCAGTACTTC. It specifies CASSFGSGGYEQYF.

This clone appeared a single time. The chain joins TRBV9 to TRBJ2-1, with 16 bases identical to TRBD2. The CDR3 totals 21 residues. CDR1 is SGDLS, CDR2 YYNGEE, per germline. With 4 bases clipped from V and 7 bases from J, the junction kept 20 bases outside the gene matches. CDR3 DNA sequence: TGTGCCAGCAGCCCCACCGGGACTAGCGGGAGGGCCGGGGGTATAAGTAATGAGCAGTTCTTC. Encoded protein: CASSPTGTSGRAGGISNEQFF.

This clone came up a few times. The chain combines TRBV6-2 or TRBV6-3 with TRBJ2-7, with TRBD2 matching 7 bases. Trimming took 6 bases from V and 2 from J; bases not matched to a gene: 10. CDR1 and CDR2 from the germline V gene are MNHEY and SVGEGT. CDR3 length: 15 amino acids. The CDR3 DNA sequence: TGTGCCAGCAGCTTACAGGCGGGAGCAACCTACGAGCAGTACTTC. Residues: CASSLQAGATYEQYF.

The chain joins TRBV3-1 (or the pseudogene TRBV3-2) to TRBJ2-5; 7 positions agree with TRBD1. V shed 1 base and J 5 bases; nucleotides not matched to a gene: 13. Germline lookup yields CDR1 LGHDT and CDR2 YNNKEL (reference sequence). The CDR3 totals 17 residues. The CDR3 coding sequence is TGTGCCAGCAGCCAAGTCCCAGGGGGTGGAAAGAGGGAGACCCAGTACTTC. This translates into CASSQVPGGGKRETQYF.

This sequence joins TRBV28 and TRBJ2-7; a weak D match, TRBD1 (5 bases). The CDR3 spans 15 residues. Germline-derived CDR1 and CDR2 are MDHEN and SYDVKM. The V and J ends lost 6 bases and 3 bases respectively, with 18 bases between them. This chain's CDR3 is CASSGRVNDIYEQYF. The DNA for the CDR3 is TGTGCCAGCAGCGGCAGGGTTAACGATATCTACGAGCAGTACTTC. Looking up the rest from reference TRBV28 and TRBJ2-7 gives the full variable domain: DVKVTQSSRYLVKRTGEKVFLECVQDMDHENMFWYRQDPGLGLRLIYFSYDVKMKEKGDIPEGYSVSREKKERFSLILESASTNQTSMYLCASSGRVNDIYEQYFGPGTRLTVT.

The CDR3 spells CASSVLLAGGRNTQYF. The CDR3 DNA is TGTGCCAGCAGCGTACTACTAGCGGGAGGTCGAAATACGCAGTATTTT. The chain has TRBV2 and TRBJ2-3; 12 bases are shared with TRBD2. The CDR3 totals 16 residues. Losses at the gene ends were 6 bases for V and 7 bases for J; bases not matched to a gene: 11. Germline V gene sequence: CDR1 SNHLY, CDR2 FYNNEI.

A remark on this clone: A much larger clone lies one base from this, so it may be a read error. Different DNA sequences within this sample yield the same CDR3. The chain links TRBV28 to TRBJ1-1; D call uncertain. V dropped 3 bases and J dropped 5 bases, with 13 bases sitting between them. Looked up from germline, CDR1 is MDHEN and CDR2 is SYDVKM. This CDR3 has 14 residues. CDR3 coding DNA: TGTGCCAGCAGTTTGAGGGATGGGTATACTGAAGCTTTCTTT. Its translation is CASSLRDGYTEAFF.

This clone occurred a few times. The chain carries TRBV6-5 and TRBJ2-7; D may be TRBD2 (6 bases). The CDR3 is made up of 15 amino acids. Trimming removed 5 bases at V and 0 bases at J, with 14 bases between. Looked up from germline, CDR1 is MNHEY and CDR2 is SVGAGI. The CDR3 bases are TGTGCCAGCAGTACCCGGGACGGGAGCTCCTACGAGCAGTACTTC. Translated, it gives CASSTRDGSSYEQYF.

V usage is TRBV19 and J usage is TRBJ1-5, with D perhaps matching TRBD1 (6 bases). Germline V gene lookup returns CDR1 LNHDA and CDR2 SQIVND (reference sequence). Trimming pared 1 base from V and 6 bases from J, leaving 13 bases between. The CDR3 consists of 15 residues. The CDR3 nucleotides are TGTGCCAGTAGTATAGCCGGACAGAGGGGTCAGCCCCAGCATTTT. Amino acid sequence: CASSIAGQRGQPQHF.

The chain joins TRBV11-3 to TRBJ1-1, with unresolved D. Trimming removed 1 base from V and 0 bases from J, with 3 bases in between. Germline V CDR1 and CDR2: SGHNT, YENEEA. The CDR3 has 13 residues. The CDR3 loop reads CASSLAVNTEAFF. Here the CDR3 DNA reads TGTGCCAGCAGCTTAGCTGTGAACACTGAAGCTTTCTTT. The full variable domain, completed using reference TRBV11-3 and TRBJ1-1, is EAGVVQSPRYKIIEKKQPVAFWCNPISGHNTLYWYLQNLGQGPELLIRYENEEAVDDSQLPKDRFSAERLKGVDSTLKIQPAELGDSAVYLCASSLAVNTEAFFGQGTRLTVV.